This is a list of T cell receptor beta chains from one sample in a study of CD8+ T cells in alopecia areata. Produced via immunoSEQ multiplex PCR; TCRdb's table is partial and in-frame only. Of around 80,000 clones in the sample, approximately 50% were seen once. Sequenced: NKG2D-high CD8+ T cells sorted from blood. The receptor set was obtained from a human donor with alopecia areata. Both conserved end residues are part of each CDR3. Each record gives: J gene, clone size, V gene, D gene, CDR3 protein, CDR3 DNA. A D gene is named only where the DNA matches it firmly. Rows may omit the clone size; those that give it use once, few, many or a size class.

J gene: TRBJ2-2; clone size: few; V gene: TRBV19; D gene: NA; CDR3 protein: CASSNIVYVAGELFF; CDR3 DNA: TGTGCCAGTAGTAATATAGTCTATGTCGCCGGGGAGCTGTTTTTT
J gene: TRBJ2-5; clone size: NA; V gene: TRBV2; D gene: NA; CDR3 protein: CASSGRMQETQYF; CDR3 DNA: TGTGCCAGCAGTGGACGGATGCAAGAGACCCAGTACTTC
J gene: TRBJ2-3; clone size: NA; V gene: TRBV9; D gene: NA; CDR3 protein: CASSVGGAGTDTQYF; CDR3 DNA: TGTGCCAGCAGCGTAGGAGGTGCGGGCACAGATACGCAGTATTTT
J gene: TRBJ2-7; clone size: NA; V gene: TRBV5-6; D gene: NA; CDR3 protein: CASSWGRPSEQYF; CDR3 DNA: TGTGCCAGCAGCTGGGGCCGCCCCTCCGAGCAGTACTTC
J gene: TRBJ2-1; clone size: NA; V gene: TRBV5-1; D gene: NA; CDR3 protein: CASSSTGRGLNEQFF; CDR3 DNA: TGCGCCAGCAGCTCGACAGGGAGGGGACTCAATGAGCAGTTCTTC
J gene: TRBJ2-2; clone size: NA; V gene: TRBV18; D gene: NA; CDR3 protein: CASFGGANTGELFF; CDR3 DNA: TGTGCCAGCTTCGGAGGTGCGAACACCGGGGAGCTGTTTTTT
J gene: TRBJ1-5; clone size: NA; V gene: TRBV28; D gene: NA; CDR3 protein: CASSPASGEAGNQPQHF; CDR3 DNA: TGTGCCAGCAGCCCAGCGTCTGGGGAAGCCGGCAATCAGCCCCAGCATTTT
J gene: TRBJ2-7; clone size: NA; V gene: TRBV7-9; D gene: TRBD1; CDR3 protein: CASSSRDRFSEQYF; CDR3 DNA: TGTGCCAGCAGCTCCCGGGACAGGTTCTCCGAGCAGTACTTC
J gene: TRBJ2-1; clone size: few; V gene: TRBV29-1; D gene: NA; CDR3 protein: CSVDGPLGGNEQFF; CDR3 DNA: TGCAGCGTTGACGGGCCGCTTGGGGGCAATGAGCAGTTCTTC
J gene: TRBJ2-7; clone size: NA; V gene: TRBV14; D gene: NA; CDR3 protein: CASSQEWMQPGGEQYF; CDR3 DNA: TGTGCCAGCAGCCAAGAGTGGATGCAGCCTGGAGGGGAGCAGTACTTC
J gene: TRBJ1-1; clone size: NA; V gene: TRBV29-1; D gene: NA; CDR3 protein: CSVGSGQYSEAFF; CDR3 DNA: TGCAGCGTGGGTTCGGGACAATATTCTGAAGCTTTCTTT
J gene: TRBJ1-2; clone size: few; V gene: TRBV28; D gene: NA; CDR3 protein: CASSIDKGTLYGYTF; CDR3 DNA: TGTGCCAGCAGTATTGACAAGGGGACGCTCTATGGCTACACCTTC
J gene: TRBJ2-1; clone size: NA; V gene: TRBV9; D gene: NA; CDR3 protein: CASSPPIHEQFF; CDR3 DNA: TGTGCCAGCAGCCCCCCCATTCATGAGCAGTTCTTC
J gene: TRBJ1-2; clone size: NA; V gene: TRBV27; D gene: NA; CDR3 protein: CASSSPSGNGYTF; CDR3 DNA: TGTGCCAGCAGTTCCCCCTCAGGGAATGGCTACACCTTC
J gene: TRBJ2-1; clone size: NA; V gene: TRBV9; D gene: NA; CDR3 protein: CASSGDAGYNEQFF; CDR3 DNA: TGTGCCAGCAGCGGGGACGCCGGCTACAATGAGCAGTTCTTC
J gene: TRBJ2-5; clone size: few; V gene: TRBV11-2; D gene: NA; CDR3 protein: CASSTSPGVRYSAETQYF; CDR3 DNA: TGTGCCAGCAGCACAAGCCCGGGAGTGAGGTACTCGGCGGAGACCCAGTACTTC
J gene: TRBJ2-7; clone size: NA; V gene: TRBV28; D gene: NA; CDR3 protein: CASRDRDQRPYEQYF; CDR3 DNA: TGTGCCAGCAGGGACCGGGACCAAAGACCTTACGAGCAGTACTTC
J gene: TRBJ2-5; clone size: NA; V gene: TRBV2; D gene: TRBD1; CDR3 protein: CASILTGGWETQYF; CDR3 DNA: TGTGCCAGCATTCTAACAGGGGGCTGGGAGACCCAGTACTTC
J gene: TRBJ2-3; clone size: NA; V gene: TRBV9; D gene: NA; CDR3 protein: CASSAGSTWDTQYF; CDR3 DNA: TGTGCCAGCAGCGCCGGATCCACCTGGGATACGCAGTATTTT
J gene: TRBJ2-7; clone size: NA; V gene: TRBV27; D gene: NA; CDR3 protein: CASSFSRGSYEQYF; CDR3 DNA: TGTGCCAGCAGTTTTAGTAGGGGGTCCTACGAGCAGTACTTC
J gene: TRBJ1-2; clone size: NA; V gene: TRBV6-1; D gene: NA; CDR3 protein: CASSEAAGLTMTNYGYTF; CDR3 DNA: TGTGCCAGCAGTGAAGCGGCGGGACTTACCATGACTAACTATGGCTACACCTTC
J gene: TRBJ2-7; clone size: NA; V gene: TRBV25-1; D gene: NA; CDR3 protein: CASSGAYEQYF; CDR3 DNA: TGTGCCAGCAGTGGGGCCTACGAGCAGTACTTC
J gene: TRBJ2-5; clone size: NA; V gene: TRBV4-1; D gene: NA; CDR3 protein: CASSQETNQYF; CDR3 DNA: TGCGCCAGCAGCCAAGAAACGAACCAGTACTTC
J gene: TRBJ2-1; clone size: NA; V gene: TRBV2; D gene: TRBD1; CDR3 protein: CASSWDSYNEQFF; CDR3 DNA: TGTGCCAGCAGTTGGGACAGCTACAATGAGCAGTTCTTC
J gene: TRBJ1-1; clone size: NA; V gene: TRBV4-1; D gene: NA; CDR3 protein: CASSQEGLNTEAFF; CDR3 DNA: TGCGCCAGCAGCCAAGAAGGGTTGAACACTGAAGCTTTCTTT
J gene: TRBJ2-7; clone size: NA; V gene: TRBV4-3; D gene: NA; CDR3 protein: CASSQAADSYEQYF; CDR3 DNA: TGCGCCAGCAGCCAAGCTGCCGATTCCTACGAGCAGTACTTC
J gene: TRBJ2-7; clone size: NA; V gene: TRBV6-6; D gene: TRBD1; CDR3 protein: CASSWGTGVEQYF; CDR3 DNA: TGTGCCAGCAGCTGGGGGACAGGGGTTGAGCAGTACTTC
J gene: TRBJ2-7; clone size: few; V gene: TRBV2; D gene: NA; CDR3 protein: CASSEVPKSHEQYF; CDR3 DNA: TGTGCCAGCAGTGAAGTCCCAAAGAGCCACGAGCAGTACTTC
J gene: TRBJ1-2; clone size: few; V gene: TRBV29-1; D gene: NA; CDR3 protein: CSVDEGSGYTF; CDR3 DNA: TGCAGCGTTGATGAGGGTAGTGGCTACACCTTC
J gene: TRBJ2-5; clone size: NA; V gene: TRBV7-9; D gene: TRBD2; CDR3 protein: CASSLVPTSGTQETQYF; CDR3 DNA: TGTGCCAGCAGCTTAGTTCCGACTAGCGGGACCCAAGAGACCCAGTACTTC
J gene: TRBJ2-2; clone size: NA; V gene: TRBV5-4; D gene: NA; CDR3 protein: CASSETPLSVGELFF; CDR3 DNA: TGTGCCAGCAGCGAAACTCCCTTATCTGTCGGGGAGCTGTTTTTT
J gene: TRBJ2-5; clone size: once; V gene: TRBV7-9; D gene: TRBD1; CDR3 protein: CASSPRDRQETQYF; CDR3 DNA: TGTGCCAGCAGCCCCCGGGACAGACAAGAGACCCAGTACTTC
J gene: TRBJ2-5; clone size: NA; V gene: TRBV9; D gene: NA; CDR3 protein: CASSVTQEQETQYF; CDR3 DNA: TGTGCCAGCAGCGTAACGCAGGAGCAAGAGACCCAGTACTTC
J gene: TRBJ1-1; clone size: few; V gene: TRBV19; D gene: NA; CDR3 protein: CASSEALSKGRKNTEAFF; CDR3 DNA: TGTGCCAGTAGTGAAGCGTTATCGAAGGGACGGAAGAACACTGAAGCTTTCTTT
J gene: TRBJ2-7; clone size: NA; V gene: TRBV27; D gene: NA; CDR3 protein: CASIGAYEQYF; CDR3 DNA: TGTGCCAGTATAGGGGCCTACGAGCAGTACTTC